Presented here are 5 T cell receptor beta chains from one specimen sequenced in a study of blood T cells in healthy people across ages. Alongside a J-beta primer mix, a sample-barcoded 5' primer served in a second PCR lasting 7 to 11 cycles. TCRdb re-analysed the 5' RACE reads in MiXCR, keeping a single row per CDR3 protein. The sample lists 850,000 to 950,000 distinct CDR3 sequences; roughly 26% were seen once. Sequenced sample: blood. Receptors originate from a woman over 75 in good health.

Many counts were recorded for this clonotype. The CDR3 reads CASSLGLSQPQHF. DNA for the CDR3: TGTGCCAGCAGTTTAGGTTTAAGTCAGCCCCAGCATTTT. The chain recombines TRBV12-3 or TRBV12-4 with TRBJ1-5; no clear D gene. The length of the CDR3 is 13 residues. V lost 1 base, J lost 6 bases, and 7 bases lay in between.

The table lists this clonotype with many counts. The chain combines TRBV7-9 with TRBJ1-6; D may be TRBD1 (5 bases). The V and J ends lost 5 bases and 10 bases respectively, with 15 bases between them. CDR3 length: 14 residues. From germline, CDR1 is SEHNR and CDR2 FQNEAQ (reference sequence). CDR3 in DNA: TGTGCCAGCAGCCGAGGGGCAGGGAACTCACCCCTCCACTTT. Its translation: CASSRGAGNSPLHF.

Comment on this clonotype: This may come from a read error, since a much larger clone is one base off. The chain carries TRBV20-1 and TRBJ1-4, with unresolved D. The CDR3 covers 14 residues. Germline values: CDR1 DFQATT, CDR2 SNEGSKA (reference sequence). DNA for the CDR3: TGCAGTGCTAGATGGCGACCGAGTAATGATAAACTGTTTTTT. Protein: CSARWRPSNDKLFF.

In its sample, this clonotype was seen many times. This chain links TRBV12-3 or TRBV12-4 with TRBJ2-3; TRBD2 matches 13 bases. Losses at the gene ends were 5 bases for V and 0 bases for J; bases not matched to a gene: 8. The length of the CDR3 is 18 residues. CDR3 DNA sequence: TGTGCCAGCAGTACCGGGACTAGCGGGGTCACTAGCACAGATACGCAGTATTTT. Translating it yields CASSTGTSGVTSTDTQYF.

Of note for this clonotype: This sequence may be a read error, since a much larger clone differs from it by one base. The gene calls are TRBV11-3 and TRBJ2-1; possible D gene TRBD1, 6 bases. This CDR3 has 15 amino acids. The V gene lost 5 bases and the J gene lost 6 bases, with 17 bases spanning the gap. CDR1 is SGHNT, CDR2 YENEEA, per germline. The chain's CDR3 is CASSPGALAGNEQFF. In nucleotides, the CDR3 is TGTGCCAGCAGCCCAGGGGCACTTGCCGGCAATGAGCAGTTCTTC. The full variable domain, completed using reference TRBV11-3 and TRBJ2-1, is EAGVVQSPRYKIIEKKQPVAFWCNPISGHNTLYWYLQNLGQGPELLIRYENEEAVDDSQLPKDRFSAERLKGVDSTLKIQPAELGDSAVYLCASSPGALAGNEQFFGPGTRLTVL.